Presented here are 24 T cell receptor beta chains from one specimen sequenced in a study of STAT5B mutations in CD4+ large granular lymphocyte leukemia. TCRdb's table, derived via immunoSEQ multiplex PCR, lists solely in-frame clones and lacks some. The data hold tens of thousands of clones, with approximately 90% observed a single time. Sequencing was done on a sample of CD4+ T cells from blood buffy coats. The source is a human donor in good health.

The CDR3 coding sequence is TGTGCCAGCAGTCCGGTACGGACCCCCTATGGCTACACCTTC. Translated: CASSPVRTPYGYTF. The rearrangement uses TRBV5-6 and TRBJ1-2; no clear D. The ends were cut back, 5 bases at V and 4 bases at J, with 15 bases in the middle. This CDR3 has 14 residues. The germline CDR1 and CDR2 sequences are SGHDT and YYEEEE.

The V gene is TRBV4-3, the J gene TRBJ2-1; TRBD2 matches at 9 bases. With V trimmed by 0 bases and J by 14 bases, 8 bases remained unmatched. The CDR3 is made up of 14 amino acids. Germline lookup yields CDR1 LGHNA and CDR2 YSLEER. The CDR3 region is CASSQEASGTGEFF. The CDR3 DNA reads as TGCGCCAGCAGCCAAGAGGCTAGCGGGACCGGGGAGTTCTTC.

The CDR3 DNA follows: TGCGCCAGCAGCGGCCAACAGGGGCCCTCCTACGAGCAGTACTTC. Translation gives CASSGQQGPSYEQYF. The chain has TRBV5-1 and TRBJ2-7, with 7 bases aligning to TRBD1. The CDR3 is 15 residues long. The germline gives CDR1 SGHRS, CDR2 YFSETQ. The J segment lost 0 bases and the V segment lost 4 bases, leaving 7 bases of the junction unmatched. Drawing the rest from reference TRBV5-1 and TRBJ2-7, the complete variable domain is KAGVTQTPRYLIKTRGQQVTLSCSPISGHRSVSWYQQTPGQGLQFLFEYFSETQRNKGNFPGRFSGRQFSNSRSEMNVSTLELGDSALYLCASSGQQGPSYEQYFGPGTRLTVT.

V and J are TRBV7-2 and TRBJ2-5; TRBD2 agrees at 10 bases. With 4 bases clipped from V and 5 bases from J, the junction kept 7 bases outside the gene matches. Per the germline V gene, CDR1 is SGHTA and CDR2 is FQGNSA. The CDR3 contains 15 residues. CDR3 in amino acids: CASSWVAGGEETQYF. DNA for the CDR3: TGTGCCAGCAGCTGGGTAGCGGGAGGCGAGGAGACCCAGTACTTC.

The chain recombines TRBV19 with TRBJ2-7; TRBD1 agrees at 8 bases. The CDR3 has 15 residues. Trimming cost V 2 bases and J 4 bases; bases outside gene matches: 7. Germline values: CDR1 LNHDA, CDR2 SQIVND (reference sequence). CDR3 loop: CASSITGTGGYEQYF. The DNA of the CDR3 is TGTGCCAGTAGTATAACCGGGACAGGAGGATACGAGCAGTACTTC.

This chain links TRBV29-1 with TRBJ1-2; no reliable D call. This CDR3 has 14 residues. V was pared by 1 base and J by 6 bases, with 15 bases between. CDR1 SQVTM and CDR2 ANQGSEA come from the germline V gene. Written as DNA, the CDR3 is TGCAGCGTTGAAGGGTATGGGCAGCCTGATGGCTACACCTTC. Translated, it gives CSVEGYGQPDGYTF. The full variable domain, with the rest looked up from reference TRBV29-1 and TRBJ1-2, is SAVISQKPSRDICQRGTSLTIQCQVDSQVTMMFWYRQQPGQSLTLIATANQGSEATYESGFVIDKFPISRPNLTFSTLTVSNMSPEDSSIYLCSVEGYGQPDGYTFGSGTRLTVV.

The chain recombines TRBV6-5 with TRBJ2-7, with 10 bases aligning to TRBD2. The CDR3 spans 15 residues. Trimming removed 6 bases from V and 2 bases from J; junction bases left unmatched: 7. The germline CDR1 and CDR2 sequences are MNHEY and SVGAGI. The CDR3 DNA reads as TGTGCCAGCAGCTCCCTAGCGGGGGAAGCCTACGAGCAGTACTTC. As protein: CASSSLAGEAYEQYF.

The J gene is TRBJ2-7, the V gene TRBV5-5; 7 bases align to TRBD2. Germline loops: CDR1 SGHKS, CDR2 YYEKEE (reference sequence). This CDR3 is built from 14 residues. The V gene end was trimmed by 2 bases and the J gene end by 6 bases; junction bases not matched to a gene: 8. CDR3 loop: CASSFGSLAAEQYF. For the CDR3, the DNA is TGTGCCAGCAGCTTTGGGTCCCTAGCGGCCGAGCAGTACTTC. Full variable domain (outside the CDR3, taken from reference TRBV5-5 and TRBJ2-7): DAGVTQSPTHLIKTRGQQVTLRCSPISGHKSVSWYQQVLGQGPQFIFQYYEKEERGRGNFPDRFSARQFPNYSSELNVNALLLGDSALYLCASSFGSLAAEQYFGPGTRLTVT.

The J gene is TRBJ1-2, the V gene TRBV25-1; weak D call: TRBD1 (5 bases). The V gene lost 1 base and the J gene lost 7 bases, with 13 bases spanning the gap. This CDR3 has 14 residues. CDR1 is MGHDK and CDR2 is SYGVNS in the germline V gene. The CDR3 reads CASSEFEGSGGYTF. CDR3 in DNA: TGTGCCAGCAGTGAATTTGAGGGGTCGGGTGGCTACACCTTC.

This chain uses TRBV7-9 with TRBJ2-3, with 9 bases identical to TRBD2. This CDR3 is 16 amino acids long. Trimming removed 6 bases from V and 0 bases from J; junction bases left unmatched: 7. CDR1 is SEHNR, CDR2 FQNEAQ, per germline (reference sequence). The CDR3 DNA sequence: TGTGCCAGCAGTCCCGGGACTAGCCGTAGCACAGATACGCAGTATTTT. It codes for CASSPGTSRSTDTQYF.

The chain joins TRBV10-1 to TRBJ2-3; 12 bases fit TRBD2. The CDR3 runs 18 residues. CDR1 is WNHNN, CDR2 SYGVQD, per germline (reference sequence). The V gene end was trimmed by 8 bases and the J gene end by 6 bases; junction bases not matched to a gene: 18. The CDR3 spells CASPRAWRTSGAVDTQYF. The CDR3 coding sequence is TGCGCCAGCCCCAGAGCCTGGAGGACTAGCGGGGCTGTCGATACGCAGTATTTT.

J is TRBJ1-2 and V is TRBV28, with D uncertain. This CDR3 region has 13 residues. V was trimmed by 6 bases and J by 0 bases, leaving 8 bases between them. Germline lookup yields CDR1 MDHEN and CDR2 SYDVKM. CDR3 protein: CASRTGSNYGYTF. In nucleotides, the CDR3 is TGTGCCAGCAGAACCGGGTCTAACTATGGCTACACCTTC.

The chain joins TRBV28 to TRBJ2-5, with 9 bases identical to TRBD2. CDR1 is MDHEN and CDR2 is SYDVKM in the germline V gene. CDR3 length: 15 amino acids. V gave up 4 bases and J gave up 2 bases; unmatched junction bases: 5. Here the CDR3 DNA reads TGTGCCAGCAGTTCTAGCGGGGCAGTACAAGAGACCCAGTACTTC. Protein: CASSSSGAVQETQYF.

V and J are TRBV4-3 and TRBJ2-3; the match to TRBD2 covers 8 bases. The CDR3 totals 15 residues. The J segment lost 7 bases and the V segment lost 0 bases, leaving 6 bases of the junction unmatched. Germline CDR1 reads LGHNA; CDR2 reads YSLEER. The DNA of the CDR3 is TGCGCCAGCAGCCAAGATCCCGGGAGGGCGAATACGCAGTATTTT. As protein: CASSQDPGRANTQYF.

The chain uses TRBV19 and TRBJ1-1, with TRBD1 matching over 7 bases. The V and J ends lost 3 bases and 4 bases, in that order; junction bases with no gene match: 8. This CDR3 is 15 amino acids long. The germline gives CDR1 LNHDA, CDR2 SQIVND (reference sequence). This CDR3 is CASSMTGLEGTEAFF. In DNA form, the CDR3 reads TGTGCCAGTAGTATGACAGGGTTGGAAGGCACTGAAGCTTTCTTT.

In this sample, this clone turned up a few times. The chain carries TRBV5-4 and TRBJ2-2; TRBD1 is a possible D gene (6 bases). Per germline, CDR1 SGHNT and CDR2 YYREEE (reference sequence). With 4 bases removed from V and 6 bases from J, the gap between germline ends came to 16 bases. This CDR3 region has 15 residues. The CDR3 is CASSPQQGSAGELFF. For the CDR3, the DNA is TGTGCCAGCAGCCCCCAGCAGGGGAGCGCCGGGGAGCTGTTTTTT.

This chain joins TRBV5-4 and TRBJ2-2; D gene ambiguous. V gave up 0 bases and J gave up 0 bases, with 6 bases separating them. Germline V gene sequence: CDR1 SGHNT, CDR2 YYREEE (reference sequence). The CDR3 is 15 amino acids. CDR3 loop: CASSLAESNTGELFF. Here the CDR3 DNA reads TGTGCCAGCAGCTTGGCGGAGTCGAACACCGGGGAGCTGTTTTTT. The entire variable domain, with the rest obtained from reference TRBV5-4 and TRBJ2-2, is as follows: ETGVTQSPTHLIKTRGQQVTLRCSSQSGHNTVSWYQQALGQGPQFIFQYYREEENGRGNFPPRFSGLQFPNYSSELNVNALELDDSALYLCASSLAESNTGELFFGEGSRLTVL.

The V gene is TRBV5-1, the J gene TRBJ2-5, with TRBD2 identical over 9 bases. J lost 3 bases, V lost 3 bases, and 6 bases had no gene match. Germline-derived CDR1 and CDR2 are SGHRS and YFSETQ. The CDR3 length is 15 residues. Here the CDR3 reads CASSSGTSSEETQYF. The DNA of the CDR3 is TGCGCCAGCAGCTCGGGGACTAGCAGCGAAGAGACCCAGTACTTC.

The gene calls are TRBV11-1 and TRBJ1-2; no clear D. Germline-derived CDR1 and CDR2 are SGHAT and FQDESV (reference sequence). The CDR3 is made up of 15 amino acids. The germline V and J ends were trimmed by 1 base and 4 bases, with 13 bases remaining between them. This CDR3 reads CASSLGRNHPYGYTF. CDR3 DNA: TGTGCCAGCAGCTTAGGACGGAACCACCCCTATGGCTACACCTTC.

The chain has TRBV7-3 and TRBJ1-2; D perhaps matches TRBD1 (5 bases). The CDR3 covers 16 residues. CDR1 SGHTA and CDR2 FQGTGA come from the germline V gene. Deletions cut 1 base from V and 6 bases from J, with 18 bases between. The CDR3 reads CASSLNGVRDGDGYTF. The CDR3 bases are TGTGCCAGCAGCTTAAATGGCGTCAGGGACGGGGATGGCTACACCTTC.

This clone was recorded only once. This sequence joins TRBV10-3 and TRBJ2-4, with 10 bases aligning to TRBD1. The V and J ends lost 3 bases and 6 bases, in that order; junction bases with no gene match: 8. CDR3 length: 16 amino acids. The germline CDR1 and CDR2 sequences are ENHRY and SYGVKD. The CDR3 DNA sequence: TGTGCCATCAGTGACCCCGGACAGGGGGTGGGAAACATTCAGTACTTC. The encoded protein is CAISDPGQGVGNIQYF.

The chain links TRBV10-3 to TRBJ2-1, with D perhaps being TRBD1 or TRBD2 (5 bases each). The CDR3 runs 14 residues. The V gene's germline CDR1 is ENHRY and CDR2 SYGVKD. V was trimmed by 2 bases and J by 10 bases, leaving 15 bases between them. The CDR3 DNA sequence: TGTGCCATCAGTGAGGGGCTGGGGGTCAGCGAGCAGTTCTTC. Protein sequence: CAISEGLGVSEQFF.

The chain employs TRBV5-6 and TRBJ2-5; D is undetermined. The end of the DNA fits TRBJ2-7 better, so the J call may be wrong. Looked up from germline, CDR1 is SGHDT and CDR2 is YYEEEE. CDR3 length equals 13 residues. DNA for the CDR3: TGTGCCAGCAGCCCCGGGTTAACCTACGAGCAGTACTTC. It translates to CASSPGLTYEQYF.

The chain carries TRBV28 and TRBJ2-3, with 10 nucleotides matching TRBD1. V was clipped by 10 bases and J by 3 bases; unmatched bases: 4. The CDR3 extends over 13 amino acids. Germline V gene sequence: CDR1 MDHEN, CDR2 SYDVKM. The CDR3 coding sequence is TGTGCCACCAGACAGGGGGCTACAGATACGCAGTATTTT. This sequence encodes CATRQGATDTQYF. Full variable domain (outside the CDR3, taken from reference TRBV28 and TRBJ2-3): DVKVTQSSRYLVKRTGEKVFLECVQDMDHENMFWYRQDPGLGLRLIYFSYDVKMKEKGDIPEGYSVSREKKERFSLILESASTNQTSMYLCATRQGATDTQYFGPGTRLTVL.